Shown below are 17 T cell receptor beta chains from a single sample sequenced in a study of CD8 T cells in Susac syndrome. An input of roughly 0.5 to 1 ug of RNA was subjected to reverse transcription using random hexamers. TCRdb reprocessed the immunoSEQ multiplex PCR reads via MiXCR and lists one record per CDR3 protein. The table lists a few hundred thousand distinct CDR3 sequences, roughly 85% of them singletons. What was sequenced was CD8+ T cells from PBMCs. These receptors all stem from a human donor with multiple sclerosis.

This clonotype was counted between two and nine times. The rearrangement joins TRBV7-9 to TRBJ2-1, with D perhaps being TRBD1 or TRBD2 (5 bases each). This CDR3 is 15 amino acids long. Trimming stripped 5 bases from V and 0 bases from J, with 11 bases between. Looked up from germline, CDR1 is SEHNR and CDR2 is FQNEAQ (reference sequence). The CDR3 nucleotides read TGTGCCAGCAGCCCGTGGGGGAGCTCCTACAATGAGCAGTTCTTC. Its translation is CASSPWGSSYNEQFF. Combining the CDR3 with reference TRBV7-9 and TRBJ2-1 gives the whole variable domain DTGVSQNPRHKITKRGQNVTFRCDPISEHNRLYWYRQTLGQGPEFLTYFQNEAQLEKSRLLSDRFSAERPKGSFSTLEIQRTEQGDSAMYLCASSPWGSSYNEQFFGPGTRLTVL.

The count of this clonotype is one. V is TRBV27 and J is TRBJ2-7, with D perhaps matching TRBD1 or TRBD2 (5 bases each). The germline gives CDR1 MNHEY, CDR2 SMNVEV (reference sequence). The CDR3 sequence is 13 residues long. Trimming took 4 bases from V and 4 from J, leaving 11 bases between them. The CDR3 here is CASSSSEGYEQYF. For the CDR3, the DNA is TGTGCCAGCAGTTCTTCTGAGGGGTACGAGCAGTACTTC.

The chain couples TRBV4-3 to TRBJ2-3; 8 nucleotides agree with TRBD2. This CDR3 region has 17 residues. V was pared by 0 bases and J by 0 bases, with 5 bases of the junction left unmatched. Germline loops: CDR1 LGHNA, CDR2 YSLEER. The DNA for the CDR3 is TGCGCCAGCAGCCAAGACAGAGCGGGGGCTAGCACAGATACGCAGTATTTT. Translation gives CASSQDRAGASTDTQYF.

The chain employs TRBV2 and TRBJ2-7; 8 bases fit TRBD2. J was trimmed by 3 bases and V by 6 bases; bases with no gene match: 7. CDR3 length equals 14 residues. CDR1 is SNHLY, CDR2 FYNNEI, per germline. CDR3 in amino acids: CASSRLSGSYEQYF. In nucleotides, the CDR3 is TGTGCCAGCAGCCGCCTGAGCGGGAGCTACGAGCAGTACTTC.

The chain couples TRBV5-6 to TRBJ2-5; 10 bases line up with TRBD2. The CDR3 contains 16 residues. V lost 1 base to trimming and J lost 4 bases; unmatched junction nucleotides: 7. CDR1 SGHDT and CDR2 YYEEEE come from the germline V gene. CDR3: CASSLLLAGSVETQYF. In nucleotides, the CDR3 is TGTGCCAGCAGCTTGCTACTAGCGGGATCGGTAGAGACCCAGTACTTC.

The V gene is TRBV27, the J gene TRBJ1-1; tentative D call: TRBD1 (5 bases). This CDR3 comprises 13 residues. V dropped 5 bases and J dropped 0 bases, with 7 bases sitting between them. Germline V gene lookup returns CDR1 MNHEY and CDR2 SMNVEV (reference sequence). The CDR3 nucleotides are TGTGCCAGCAGTGGGGGATTGAACACTGAAGCTTTCTTT. It is translated as CASSGGLNTEAFF.

This rearrangement joins TRBV27 to TRBJ2-1; D uncertain. With 5 bases removed from V and 7 bases from J, the gap between germline ends came to 12 bases. The length of the CDR3 is 13 residues. Germline assignment: CDR1 MNHEY and CDR2 SMNVEV (reference sequence). The CDR3 coding sequence is TGTGCCAGCAGTACGTCTAGGTTGAATGAGCAGTTCTTC. Translation gives CASSTSRLNEQFF.

This clonotype was seen more than once but under ten times. The chain couples TRBV29-1 to TRBJ2-6; D gene unclear. Trimming stripped 4 bases from V and 1 base from J, with 8 bases between. Germline assignment: CDR1 SQVTM and CDR2 ANQGSEA. The CDR3 length is 14 residues. The CDR3 DNA reads TGCAGCGTTGGTTCTCAATCTGGGGCCAACGTCCTGACTTTC. It specifies CSVGSQSGANVLTF.

CDR3 in amino acids: CASSDFPIGVESYNEQFF. The CDR3 coding sequence is TGTGCCAGCAGTGACTTCCCTATAGGGGTGGAGTCCTACAATGAGCAGTTCTTC. The chain recombines TRBV2 with TRBJ2-1, with D perhaps matching TRBD1 (5 bases). V lost 3 bases and J lost 1, with 19 bases in between. Germline V gene lookup returns CDR1 SNHLY and CDR2 FYNNEI. This CDR3 is built from 18 residues. Full variable domain (rest looked up from reference TRBV2 and TRBJ2-1): EPEVTQTPSHQVTQMGQEVILRCVPISNHLYFYWYRQILGQKVEFLVSFYNNEISEKSEIFDDQFSVERPDGSNFTLKIRSTKLEDSAMYFCASSDFPIGVESYNEQFFGPGTRLTVL.

This clonotype was counted between two and nine times. This chain links TRBV6-5 with TRBJ1-5, with a tentative D call TRBD1 (5 bases). V gave up 0 bases and J gave up 5 bases, with 11 bases separating them. The CDR3 length is 15 residues. Germline-derived CDR1 and CDR2 are MNHEY and SVGAGI. This chain's CDR3 is CASSYSMGRDQPQHF. As DNA, the CDR3 is TGTGCCAGCAGTTACTCGATGGGGCGCGATCAGCCCCAGCATTTT.

This clonotype occurred a few times. This chain connects TRBV6-2 or TRBV6-3 to TRBJ1-1; D ambiguous. Germline V lookup: CDR1 MNHEY, CDR2 SVGEGT. The ends were cut back, 6 bases at V and 7 bases at J, with 15 bases in the middle. This CDR3 spans 13 amino acids. Here the CDR3 DNA reads TGTGCCAGCAGCCTTGGGCGACGGATTGAAGCTTTCTTT. This gives the protein CASSLGRRIEAFF.

This chain uses TRBV7-6 with TRBJ2-1, with a weak D call TRBD1 (5 bases). V dropped 1 base and J dropped 12 bases, with 10 bases sitting between them. Looked up from germline, CDR1 is SGHVS and CDR2 is FNYEAQ. This CDR3 has 12 residues. The CDR3 sequence: CASSLVQGAQFF. The CDR3 DNA follows: TGTGCCAGCAGCTTAGTTCAAGGGGCGCAGTTCTTC.

This rearrangement joins TRBV14 to TRBJ2-7, with D maybe TRBD1 (6 bases). The germline V gene encodes CDR1 SGHDN and CDR2 FVKESK. This CDR3 spans 15 amino acids. Trimming took off 1 base at V and 5 bases at J, with 15 bases between the two ends. CDR3 protein: CASSQAPQGFDEQYF. As DNA, the CDR3 is TGTGCCAGCAGCCAAGCCCCCCAGGGGTTCGACGAGCAGTACTTC. Drawing the rest from reference TRBV14 and TRBJ2-7, the complete variable domain is EAGVTQFPSHSVIEKGQTVTLRCDPISGHDNLYWYRRVMGKEIKFLLHFVKESKQDESGMPNNRFLAERTGGTYSTLKVQPAELEDSGVYFCASSQAPQGFDEQYFGPGTRLTVT.

The rearrangement joins TRBV20-1 to TRBJ2-1; 8 bases are shared with TRBD2. After removal of 7 bases from V and 3 bases from J, the junction contained 17 bases not matched to a gene. The CDR3 has 17 amino acids. The germline V gene encodes CDR1 DFQATT and CDR2 SNEGSKA (reference sequence). For the CDR3, the DNA is TGCAGTGTTATAGGATGGCGGGAGGCTGGGGACTACAATGAGCAGTTCTTC. It codes for CSVIGWREAGDYNEQFF.

DNA of the CDR3: TGTGCCAGCAGTCAACCGGGCCCCGGCCGCAATGAGCAGTTCTTC. Amino acids: CASSQPGPGRNEQFF. The rearrangement joins TRBV7-9 to TRBJ2-1; D remains ambiguous. The CDR3 sequence is 15 residues long. With 6 bases removed from V and 6 bases from J, the gap between germline ends came to 18 bases. Germline V gives CDR1 SEHNR, CDR2 FQNEAQ (reference sequence).

The chain carries TRBV7-8 and TRBJ2-1; 7 bases line up with TRBD1. The V segment lost 1 base and the J segment 3 bases; nucleotides outside the gene matches: 6. Germline-derived CDR1 and CDR2 are SGHVS and FQNEAQ. The CDR3 covers 16 residues. The CDR3 DNA reads as TGTGCCAGCAGCTTAGGTGGACAGGCCGACTACAATGAGCAGTTCTTC. This translates into CASSLGGQADYNEQFF.

On this clonotype itself: Given the absence of the conserved phenylalanine or tryptophan at the CDR3 end, a read error is likely. The gene calls are TRBV10-2 and TRBJ2-2, with D perhaps being TRBD1 or TRBD2 (6 bases each). V lost 10 bases and J lost 1, with 13 bases in between. The CDR3 consists of 14 residues. Germline loops: CDR1 WSHSY, CDR2 SAAADI. The CDR3 bases are TGCGCCACCCTAGGGGGGAGGAACACCGGGGAGCTGTTTTTA. It specifies CATLGGRNTGELFL.